Presented here are 27 T cell receptor beta chains from one specimen sequenced in a study. TCRdb re-analysed the RT-PCR reads in MiXCR, keeping a single row per CDR3 protein. Here the sample spans hundreds of thousands of distinct CDR3 sequences, more than 13% being singletons. The sequenced sample consisted of memory CD4+ T cells from blood. The receptor source for this set is a female donor in good health, serving as a healthy control.

This clonotype was counted between two and nine times. V is TRBV4-3 and J is TRBJ2-5; a possible D gene is TRBD2 (6 bases). Germline V CDR1 and CDR2: LGHNA, YSLEER. Trimming shortened V by 2 bases and J by 1 base, and 17 bases separated the two germline ends. This CDR3 is 17 amino acids long. The CDR3 is CASSQSGRGAPQETQYF. CDR3 bases: TGCGCCAGCAGCCAATCTGGTCGCGGGGCCCCCCAAGAGACCCAGTACTTC.

The chain couples TRBV12-3 or TRBV12-4 to TRBJ1-3; D is unclear. This CDR3 has 15 residues. The V gene lost 6 bases and the J gene lost 0 bases, with 12 bases spanning the gap. The CDR3 coding sequence is TGTGCCAGCAGCGAGACGGGCCTCTCTGGAAACACCATATATTTT. This translates into CASSETGLSGNTIYF.

V and J are TRBV11-3 and TRBJ2-2, with 8 bases matching TRBD2. V was clipped by 6 bases and J by 6 bases; unmatched bases: 18. The CDR3 is 18 residues long. The germline CDR1 and CDR2 sequences are SGHNT and YENEEA. The chain's CDR3 is CASRPPGLVDLRAGELFF. CDR3 coding DNA: TGTGCCAGCAGGCCTCCGGGACTAGTCGATTTGCGGGCCGGGGAGCTGTTTTTT.

The chain employs TRBV11-2 and TRBJ2-5; D is possibly TRBD2 (5 bases). The length of the CDR3 is 18 residues. Between the trimmed V and J ends, which lost 4 bases and 1 base, there was a span of 22 bases. Germline V CDR1 and CDR2: SGHAT, FQNNGV. CDR3 DNA: TGTGCCAGCAGCTCCCCGGGCCGGGGTAAATACGGCCAAGAGACCCAGTACTTC. Its translation is CASSSPGRGKYGQETQYF.

The rearrangement uses TRBV20-1 and TRBJ2-7, with D maybe TRBD1 (5 bases). The CDR3 extends over 14 amino acids. Germline values: CDR1 DFQATT, CDR2 SNEGSKA (reference sequence). The ends were cut back, 0 bases at V and 5 bases at J, with 14 bases in the middle. CDR3 in amino acids: CSARDNKGMNEQYF. DNA for the CDR3: TGCAGTGCTAGAGATAATAAGGGGATGAACGAGCAGTACTTC.

This clonotype was seen a few times. The CDR3 bases are TGCAGTGCTACGTCGGACATCTACAATGAGCAGTTCTTC. Translated, it gives CSATSDIYNEQFF. The rearrangement uses TRBV20-1 and TRBJ2-1, with a possible D match to TRBD1 (5 bases). Between the trimmed V and J ends, which lost 4 bases and 3 bases, there was a span of 10 bases. The germline CDR1 and CDR2 sequences are DFQATT and SNEGSKA (reference sequence). The CDR3 extends over 13 amino acids.

This clonotype came up many times. The chain has TRBV12-3 or TRBV12-4 and TRBJ1-2; 11 bases map to TRBD1. The junction had 13 bases not matched to a gene; V was cut back by 2 bases and J by 8 bases. This CDR3 region has 17 residues. The CDR3 protein is CASSLYSLDRGLLGYTF. The CDR3 region has the DNA TGTGCCAGCAGTTTATATTCCCTGGACAGGGGGCTACTAGGCTACACCTTC.

This clonotype occurred a few times. This chain joins TRBV5-1 and TRBJ1-2, with D perhaps TRBD1 (6 bases). Germline V gives CDR1 SGHRS, CDR2 YFSETQ. Trimming took 1 base from V and 7 from J, leaving 14 bases between them. The CDR3 consists of 14 residues. This CDR3 reads CASSLNRARGGYTF. CDR3 coding DNA: TGCGCCAGCAGCTTGAACAGGGCCAGGGGTGGCTACACCTTC.

This clonotype showed up just a few times. In nucleotides, the CDR3 is TGTGCCAGCAGCTTAGATGGGACAGGGCCTTCGTGGCTGTTTTTT. Its translation is CASSLDGTGPSWLFF. The chain has TRBV7-9 and TRBJ2-2, with TRBD1 identical over 9 bases. CDR1 and CDR2 (germline): SEHNR, FQNEAQ (reference sequence). There are 15 residues in the CDR3. The ends lost 1 base at V and 13 bases at J; junction bases unmatched: 10.

The chain uses TRBV10-3 and TRBJ2-3; 11 bases line up with TRBD2. This CDR3 comprises 15 residues. The V gene's germline CDR1 is ENHRY and CDR2 SYGVKD. V lost 5 bases and J lost 4; bases outside the gene matches: 5. As DNA, the CDR3 is TGTGCCATCAGTACCGGGACTAGCGGTGCAGATACGCAGTATTTT. It encodes CAISTGTSGADTQYF.

The rearrangement joins TRBV20-1 to TRBJ2-7; 8 nucleotides line up with TRBD1. V gave up 3 bases and J gave up 3 bases; unmatched junction bases: 7. The CDR3 sequence is 14 residues long. Germline CDR1 reads DFQATT; CDR2 reads SNEGSKA (reference sequence). This chain's CDR3 is CSARTGVMFYEQYF. Here the CDR3 DNA reads TGCAGTGCTAGGACAGGGGTGATGTTCTACGAGCAGTACTTC.

This clonotype occurred many times. The chain carries TRBV12-3 or TRBV12-4 and TRBJ1-1, with D possibly TRBD1 on 6 matching bases. The V gene lost 2 bases and the J gene lost 4 bases, with 14 bases spanning the gap. This CDR3 has 15 amino acids. CDR3 sequence reads: CASSLTLRGITEAFF. DNA for the CDR3: TGTGCCAGCAGTTTAACACTCAGGGGCATCACTGAAGCTTTCTTT.

The chain combines TRBV20-1 with TRBJ1-5, with D hard to call. From germline, CDR1 is DFQATT and CDR2 SNEGSKA (reference sequence). This CDR3 is built from 14 residues. Trimming left V 6 bases short and J 0 bases short, with 12 bases between. The DNA for the CDR3 is TGCAGTGCGCTATCGTTCTATAGCAATCAGCCCCAGCATTTT. This codes for CSALSFYSNQPQHF.

Notes on this clonotype: A much larger clone lies one base from this, so it may be a read error. This chain connects TRBV12-3 or TRBV12-4 to TRBJ2-1, with 9 bases that match TRBD2. The CDR3 spans 16 residues. V shed 0 bases and J 7 bases; nucleotides not matched to a gene: 7. CDR3 protein: CASSLALAGISNEQFF. Here the CDR3 DNA reads TGTGCCAGCAGTTTAGCCCTAGCGGGAATTTCTAATGAGCAGTTCTTC.

The CDR3 is CATEGGSYEQYF. CDR3 in DNA: TGTGCCACCGAGGGGGGCTCCTACGAGCAGTACTTC. The chain recombines TRBV6-2 or TRBV6-3 with TRBJ2-7, with D perhaps assigned TRBD1 or TRBD2 (6 bases each). This CDR3 has 12 amino acids. V was shortened by 10 bases and J by 0 bases, with 10 bases between the two germline ends. Germline V gives CDR1 MNHEY, CDR2 SVGEGT.

The chain uses TRBV20-1 and TRBJ2-1; D call uncertain. V was trimmed by 3 bases and J by 0 bases, leaving 12 bases between them. Looked up from germline, CDR1 is DFQATT and CDR2 is SNEGSKA (reference sequence). CDR3 length: 15 amino acids. This chain's CDR3 is CSASPLGISYNEQFF. The CDR3 DNA is TGCAGTGCTAGTCCCCTCGGCATCTCCTACAATGAGCAGTTCTTC.

This clonotype showed up just a few times. The junction shows a germline mismatch at one end, possibly a read error. The chain recombines TRBV5-1 with TRBJ2-2, with 10 bases that match TRBD2. The CDR3 is 15 amino acids. The germline V gene encodes CDR1 SGHRS and CDR2 YFSETQ. Here the CDR3 DNA reads TGCGCCAGCGGCTTTCTAGCGGGAGCGCCCGGGGAGCTGTTTTTT. Protein sequence: CASGFLAGAPGELFF.

The J gene is TRBJ2-3, the V gene TRBV5-6, with TRBD2 matching 10 bases. With 5 bases clipped from V and 3 bases from J, the junction kept 9 bases outside the gene matches. Germline-derived CDR1 and CDR2 are SGHDT and YYEEEE. This CDR3 spans 16 amino acids. Here the CDR3 reads CASSGRAAGGTDTQYF. CDR3 in DNA: TGTGCCAGCAGTGGTAGAGCAGCGGGAGGGACAGATACGCAGTATTTT.

This clonotype was seen a few times. The chain combines TRBV27 with TRBJ2-7; 9 bases agree with TRBD2. J lost 3 bases, V lost 1 base, and 10 bases had no gene match. The germline CDR1 and CDR2 sequences are MNHEY and SMNVEV (reference sequence). The CDR3 is made up of 17 amino acids. This CDR3 is CASSLYSPASGNYEQYF. The CDR3 DNA reads TGTGCCAGCAGTTTATATTCGCCCGCTAGCGGGAACTACGAGCAGTACTTC.

V and J are TRBV5-6 and TRBJ1-1, with a tentative D call TRBD1 (5 bases). CDR1 SGHDT and CDR2 YYEEEE come from the germline V gene. V gave up 1 base and J gave up 4 bases, with 11 bases separating them. The CDR3 contains 14 residues. In nucleotides, the CDR3 is TGTGCCAGCAGCTTGCTTCAGAGGGGCACTGAAGCTTTCTTT. Translating gives CASSLLQRGTEAFF.

This chain connects TRBV20-1 to TRBJ2-3; 9 bases agree with TRBD1. CDR1 DFQATT and CDR2 SNEGSKA come from the germline V gene (reference sequence). The V and J ends lost 4 bases and 4 bases, in that order; junction bases with no gene match: 6. The CDR3 sequence is 14 residues long. CDR3 in amino acids: CSATRDRDSDTQYF. DNA of the CDR3: TGCAGTGCTACCCGGGACAGGGACTCAGATACGCAGTATTTT.

The J gene is TRBJ2-3, the V gene TRBV7-2; 8 bases align to TRBD2. Trimming at V came to 5 bases and at J to 3 bases, leaving 13 bases not matched to a gene. The CDR3 contains 17 residues. Germline V gene sequence: CDR1 SGHTA, CDR2 FQGNSA. This CDR3 reads CASSTRFAGGGTDTQYF. In DNA form, the CDR3 reads TGTGCCAGCAGCACCCGGTTTGCGGGGGGAGGGACAGATACGCAGTATTTT.

The chain employs TRBV20-1 and TRBJ2-7; D call uncertain. The CDR3 length is 12 residues. Germline assignment: CDR1 DFQATT and CDR2 SNEGSKA (reference sequence). The V end was cut by 6 bases, the J end by 6 bases, with 15 bases between. CDR3 protein: CSAHRKMSEQYF. CDR3 bases: TGCAGTGCCCATAGGAAAATGAGCGAGCAGTACTTC.

The CDR3 region is CASSRNGGGYTF. CDR3 in DNA: TGTGCCAGCAGCCGCAACGGGGGTGGCTACACCTTC. The rearrangement joins TRBV3-1 to TRBJ1-2; D is perhaps TRBD1 (5 bases). Germline CDR1 is LGHDT and CDR2 is YNNKEL (reference sequence). The CDR3 extends over 12 amino acids. Trimming pared 4 bases from V and 7 bases from J, leaving 10 bases between.

This clonotype was seen a few times. This chain connects TRBV27 to TRBJ2-7, with a possible D match to TRBD2 (7 bases). Trimming pared 3 bases from V and 2 bases from J, leaving 11 bases between. Germline values: CDR1 MNHEY, CDR2 SMNVEV (reference sequence). The CDR3 has 14 amino acids. CDR3 sequence: CASSFRGGTYEQYF. CDR3 sequence (DNA): TGTGCCAGCAGTTTCCGCGGGGGCACCTACGAGCAGTACTTC.

The chain joins TRBV7-2 to TRBJ2-2; D ambiguous. The length of the CDR3 is 14 residues. V was cut by 4 bases and J by 6 bases, with 12 bases left in between. Germline loops: CDR1 SGHTA, CDR2 FQGNSA. The CDR3 coding sequence is TGTGCCAGCAGCTGGCGGTTATCTGCCGGGGAGCTGTTTTTT. Translating gives CASSWRLSAGELFF.

This clonotype was found many times. V gene TRBV12-3 or TRBV12-4 combines with J gene TRBJ2-7; D not certain. The CDR3 has 14 amino acids. Trimming removed 0 bases from V and 5 bases from J, with 11 bases in between. CDR3 DNA sequence: TGTGCCAGCAGTTTAGCGCTGCCAAGCAACGAGCAGTACTTC. This translates into CASSLALPSNEQYF.